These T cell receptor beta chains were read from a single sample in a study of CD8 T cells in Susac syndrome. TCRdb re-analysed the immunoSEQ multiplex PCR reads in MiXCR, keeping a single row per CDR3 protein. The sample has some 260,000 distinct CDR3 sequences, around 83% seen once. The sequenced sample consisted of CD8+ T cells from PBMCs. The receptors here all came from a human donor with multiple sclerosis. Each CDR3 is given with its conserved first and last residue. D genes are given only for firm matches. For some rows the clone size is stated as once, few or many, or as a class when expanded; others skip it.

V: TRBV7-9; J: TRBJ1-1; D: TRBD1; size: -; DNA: TGTGCCAGCGGGGATCCGGGACAGGAAGCTTTCTTT; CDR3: CASGDPGQEAFF
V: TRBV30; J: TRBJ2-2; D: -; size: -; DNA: TGTGCCTGGGAAGCAAGCCGGGAGAACACCGGGGAGCTGTTTTTT; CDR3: CAWEASRENTGELFF
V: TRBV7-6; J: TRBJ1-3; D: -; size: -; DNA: TGTGCCAGCAGCCTGGATGACGGAGAGGGGAACACCATATATTTT; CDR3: CASSLDDGEGNTIYF
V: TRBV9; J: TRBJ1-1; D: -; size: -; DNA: TGTGCCAGCAGCGCTGGGGGTGGGACTGAAGCTTTCTTT; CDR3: CASSAGGGTEAFF
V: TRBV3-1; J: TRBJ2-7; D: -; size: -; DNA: TGTGCCAGCAGCCAGCCCGACGGACAGCTCTACGAGCAGTACTTC; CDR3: CASSQPDGQLYEQYF
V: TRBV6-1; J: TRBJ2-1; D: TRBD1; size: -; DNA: TGTGCCAGCAGCCGATCCCGGACAGGGTACTACGATGAGCAGTTCTTC; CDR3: CASSRSRTGYYDEQFF
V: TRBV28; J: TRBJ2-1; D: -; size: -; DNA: TGTGCCAGCAGTACGACAGTGACTGAGCAGTTCTTC; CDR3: CASSTTVTEQFF
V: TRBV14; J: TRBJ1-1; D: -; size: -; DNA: TGTGCCAGCAGCCAAGCGGGAGGGGGAAGTTTCAACACTGAAGCTTTCTTT; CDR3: CASSQAGGGSFNTEAFF
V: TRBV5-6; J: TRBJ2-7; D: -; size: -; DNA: TGTGCCAGCAGCCGGGACTCGTCGGGCGAGCAGCACTTC; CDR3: CASSRDSSGEQHF
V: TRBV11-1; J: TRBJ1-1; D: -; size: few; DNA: TGTGCCAGCAGCTCTACGCTAAACACTGAAGCTTTCTTT; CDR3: CASSSTLNTEAFF
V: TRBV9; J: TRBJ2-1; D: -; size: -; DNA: TGTGCCAGCAGCGTGGTGCCGGATTACAATGAGCAGTTCTTC; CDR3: CASSVVPDYNEQFF
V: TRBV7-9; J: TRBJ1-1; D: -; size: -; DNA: TGTGCCAGCAGCTTAGCGGAAGCTTTCTTT; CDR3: CASSLAEAFF
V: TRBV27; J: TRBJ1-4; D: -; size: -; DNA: TGTGCCAGCATCCCTTCGGCCTCATGGTTTGAAAAACTGTTTTTT; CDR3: CASIPSASWFEKLFF
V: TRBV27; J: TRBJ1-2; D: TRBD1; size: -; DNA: TGTGCCAGCAGTTCAACAGGGGTCTATGGCTACACCTTC; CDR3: CASSSTGVYGYTF
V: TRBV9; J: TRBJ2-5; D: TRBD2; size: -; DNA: TGTGCCAGCAGCTTCATAGCGGGAGGGCCGGAGACCCAGTACTTC; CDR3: CASSFIAGGPETQYF
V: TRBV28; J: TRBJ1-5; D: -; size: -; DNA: TGTGCCAGCAGTTTTTCAGGTACAGGAAAGCCCCAGCATTTT; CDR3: CASSFSGTGKPQHF
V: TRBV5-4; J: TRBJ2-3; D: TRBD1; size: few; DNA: TGTGCCAGCAGGCCTGGACAGGGGGCCACAGATACGCAGTATTTT; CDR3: CASRPGQGATDTQYF
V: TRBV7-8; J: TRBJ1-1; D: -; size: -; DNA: TGTGCCAGCAGCCTCGGGCCGGTCACTGAAGCTTTCTTT; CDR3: CASSLGPVTEAFF
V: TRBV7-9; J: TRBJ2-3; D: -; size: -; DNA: TGTGCCAGCATAATACAGGATACGCAGTATTTT; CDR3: CASIIQDTQYF
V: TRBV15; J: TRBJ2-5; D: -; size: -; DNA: TGTGCCACCAGCAGAGTAAAGACCCTGGGAGAGACCCAGTACTTC; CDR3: CATSRVKTLGETQYF
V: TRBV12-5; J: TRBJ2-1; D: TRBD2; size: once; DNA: TGTGCTAGTGGTTTGGTACTTGGGCGGGAGGGGCTCAATGAGCAGTTCTTC; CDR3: CASGLVLGREGLNEQFF
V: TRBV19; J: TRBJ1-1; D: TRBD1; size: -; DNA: TGTGCCAGTAGTATCGGACAGGGGGTTAAGACTGAAGCTTTCTTT; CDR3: CASSIGQGVKTEAFF
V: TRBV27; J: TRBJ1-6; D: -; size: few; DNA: TGTGCCAGCAGTTTAGGGATGGCTTTATCACCCCTCCACTTT; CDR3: CASSLGMALSPLHF
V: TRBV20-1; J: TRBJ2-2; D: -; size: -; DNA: TGCAGTGCTAGAGATGGGACTTCCCCAGGGGAGCTGTTTTTT; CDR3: CSARDGTSPGELFF
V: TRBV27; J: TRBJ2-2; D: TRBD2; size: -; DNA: TGTGCCAGCAGTTTAAGGCTAGCGGGAACCGGGGAGCTGTTTTTT; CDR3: CASSLRLAGTGELFF
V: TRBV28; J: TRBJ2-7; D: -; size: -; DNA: TGTGCCAGCAGGAGGAGGGCGGACCGCTACGAGCAGTACTTC; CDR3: CASRRRADRYEQYF
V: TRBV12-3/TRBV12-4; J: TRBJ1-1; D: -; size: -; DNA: TGTGCCAGCACCCTCACGGGCTACACTGAAGTTTTCTTT; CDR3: CASTLTGYTEVFF
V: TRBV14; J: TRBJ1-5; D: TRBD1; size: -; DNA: TGTGCCAGCAGCGCAAGTGGAACAGGGGATCAGCCCCAGCATTTT; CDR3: CASSASGTGDQPQHF
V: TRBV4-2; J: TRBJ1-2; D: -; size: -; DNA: TGTGCCAGCAGCGAAGGAGGTGGCTACACCTTC; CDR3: CASSEGGGYTF
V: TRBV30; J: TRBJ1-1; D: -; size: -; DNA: TGTGCCTCGCACCTGACAGGGAACACTGAAGCTTTCTTT; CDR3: CASHLTGNTEAFF
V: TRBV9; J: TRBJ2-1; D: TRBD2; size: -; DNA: TGTGCCAGCAGCCTAGCGGGAGCTCCCTACAATGAGCAGTTCTTC; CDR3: CASSLAGAPYNEQFF
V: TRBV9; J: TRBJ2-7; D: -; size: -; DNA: TGTGCCAGCAGCGTAGAATCTAGCGCAGCCTACGAGCAGTACTTC; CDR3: CASSVESSAAYEQYF
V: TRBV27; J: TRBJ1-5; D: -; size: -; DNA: TGTGCCAGCAGTAACACAGGCTCCAATCAGCCCCAGCATTTT; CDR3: CASSNTGSNQPQHF
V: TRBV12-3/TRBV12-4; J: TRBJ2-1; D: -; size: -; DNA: TGTGCCAGCAGTTTCCATCACAATGAGCAGTTCTTC; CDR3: CASSFHHNEQFF
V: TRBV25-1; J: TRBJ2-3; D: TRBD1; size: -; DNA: TGTGCCAGCAGAGTGAGACAGGGCTCCACAGATACGCAGTATTTT; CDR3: CASRVRQGSTDTQYF
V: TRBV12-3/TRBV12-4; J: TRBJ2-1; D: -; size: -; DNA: TGTGCCAGCAGTTTGGCCAACAGGCCCAATGAGCAGTTCTTC; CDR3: CASSLANRPNEQFF
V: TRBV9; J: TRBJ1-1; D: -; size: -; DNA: TGTGCCAGCAGCGTAGGAGGGTCCTCCTTGAACACTGAAGCTTTCTTT; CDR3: CASSVGGSSLNTEAFF
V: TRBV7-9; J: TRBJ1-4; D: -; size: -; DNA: TGTGCCAGCAGCTTAGGATACAGTGCAACTAATGAAAAACTGTTTTTT; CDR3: CASSLGYSATNEKLFF
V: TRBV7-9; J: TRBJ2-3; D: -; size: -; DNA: TGTGCCAGCAGGTTAGGACAGTGGGGCACAGATACGCAGTATTTT; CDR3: CASRLGQWGTDTQYF
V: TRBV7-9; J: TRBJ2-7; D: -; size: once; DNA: TGTGCCAGCAGCTCAAGCCCGCCCTACGAGCAGTACTTC; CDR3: CASSSSPPYEQYF
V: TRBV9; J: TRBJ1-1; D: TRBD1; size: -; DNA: TGTGCCAGCAGCTCCGGACAGGGGGGGAACACTGAAGCTTTCTTT; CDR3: CASSSGQGGNTEAFF
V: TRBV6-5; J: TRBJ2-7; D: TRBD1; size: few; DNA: TGTGCCAGCAGTTACAAAGCAGGGGGCTACGAGCAGTACTTC; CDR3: CASSYKAGGYEQYF
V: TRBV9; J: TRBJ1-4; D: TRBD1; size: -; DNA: TGTGCCAGCAGCTCCTGGACAGGGGGCTCTGAAAAACTGTTTTTT; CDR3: CASSSWTGGSEKLFF
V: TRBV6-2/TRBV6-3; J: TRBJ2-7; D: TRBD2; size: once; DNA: TGTGCCAGCAGAGGAGGGGCTAGCGGTTACTACGAGCAGTACTTC; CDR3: CASRGGASGYYEQYF
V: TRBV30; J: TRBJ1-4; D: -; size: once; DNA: TGTGCCTGGAGTGCCCCCTTGGTGACTAATGAAAAACTGTTTTTT; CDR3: CAWSAPLVTNEKLFF
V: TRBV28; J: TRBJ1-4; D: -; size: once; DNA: TGTGCCAGCAGTTTACGTAGACAGAATGAAAAACTGTTTTTT; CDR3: CASSLRRQNEKLFF
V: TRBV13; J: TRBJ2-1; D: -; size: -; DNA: TGTGCCAGCAGCCCTACTGGGGCAGGCACCTATGAGCAGTTCTTC; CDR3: CASSPTGAGTYEQFF
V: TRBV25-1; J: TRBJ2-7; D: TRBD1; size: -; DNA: TGTGCCAGCAGTGATTACAGGGGGCTGCTTTACGAGCAGTACTTC; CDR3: CASSDYRGLLYEQYF
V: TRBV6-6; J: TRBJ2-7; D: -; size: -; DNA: TGTGCCAGCAGTTACTCGAAGTTGACAGCCGCCTACGAGCAGTACTTC; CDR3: CASSYSKLTAAYEQYF
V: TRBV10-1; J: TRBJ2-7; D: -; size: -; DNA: TGCGCCAGCAGCGACAGATTAAGCCCTAACTACGAGCAGTACTTC; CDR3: CASSDRLSPNYEQYF
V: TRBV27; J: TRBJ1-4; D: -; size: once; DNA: TGTGCCAGCAGTTTTTTGGGACCTTACAATGAAAAACTGTTTTTT; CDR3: CASSFLGPYNEKLFF
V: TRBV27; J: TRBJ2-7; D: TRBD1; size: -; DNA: TGTGCCAGCAAACCGGGACAGGGAATCCACGAGCAGTACTTC; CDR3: CASKPGQGIHEQYF
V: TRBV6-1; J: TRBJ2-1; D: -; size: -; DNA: TGTGCCAGCAGTGAACCCCCAACGAATGGGAACAATGAGCAGTTCTTC; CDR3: CASSEPPTNGNNEQFF
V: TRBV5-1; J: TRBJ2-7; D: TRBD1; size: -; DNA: TGCGCCAGCAGCGCGCCCAGGGACAGGACGACCTACGAGCAGTACTTC; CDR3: CASSAPRDRTTYEQYF
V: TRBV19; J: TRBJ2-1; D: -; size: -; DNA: TGTGCCAGTAGTATCCTCGGGAGCAGGAGCGATGAGCAGTTCTTC; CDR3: CASSILGSRSDEQFF